Included here is one TCR beta chain sequence, with context. Produced via immunoSEQ multiplex PCR; TCRdb's table is partial and in-frame only. There are 400,000 to 450,000 clones in the sample; 90% occur only once, and around 6.4% lies in the top ten. The sample is drawn from a study of control samples from healthy donors and cancer patients. The clonotype was recovered from a man in his forties with head and neck cancer. Input material: PBMCs.

CDR3 sequence reads: CASSPGFYEQYF. The CDR3 DNA follows: TGTGCCAGCAGCCCAGGCTTCTACGAGCAGTACTTC. The rearrangement joins TRBV11-2 to TRBJ2-7; D is ambiguous. Trimming took 5 bases from V and 3 from J, leaving 8 bases between them. Per germline, CDR1 SGHAT and CDR2 FQNNGV. This CDR3 spans 12 amino acids.